Following are 17 T cell receptor beta chains from one sample sequenced in a study of blood T cell repertoires in COVID-19. Method: immunoSEQ multiplex PCR; TCRdb's copy keeps in-frame clones and lacks some. Altogether some 340,000 clones are present, more than 90% being singletons, with the ten largest covering roughly 3.9%. Sequencing was performed on PBMCs or T cells enriched from blood (not recorded which). The receptor set was obtained from a woman aged 25 to 39 who had been exposed to COVID-19.

CDR3 bases: TGTGCCAGCAGCTTGGCGGGAATAAGCGGCTACACCTTC. Protein sequence: CASSLAGISGYTF. The chain employs TRBV5-4 and TRBJ1-2, with D hard to call. Trimming removed 0 bases at V and 8 bases at J, with 11 bases between. The germline CDR1 and CDR2 sequences are SGHNT and YYREEE (reference sequence). The CDR3 runs to 13 residues.

The gene calls are TRBV9 and TRBJ1-1; D gene unclear. The CDR3 length is 14 residues. V dropped 4 bases and J dropped 0 bases, with 10 bases sitting between them. Germline CDR1 is SGDLS and CDR2 is YYNGEE. The CDR3: CASSPRRLNTEAFF. The CDR3 DNA is TGTGCCAGCAGCCCTCGCAGGTTGAACACTGAAGCTTTCTTT.

This chain links TRBV20-1 with TRBJ2-7, with D unclear. The CDR3 consists of 11 residues. V was pared by 3 bases and J by 4 bases, with 7 bases between. Germline lookup yields CDR1 DFQATT and CDR2 SNEGSKA (reference sequence). CDR3 nucleotide sequence: TGCAGTGCTAGTGAACATTACGAGCAGTACTTC. This gives the protein CSASEHYEQYF.

This chain links TRBV7-6 with TRBJ2-5; TRBD2 matches at 8 bases. In germline, CDR1 is SGHVS, CDR2 FNYEAQ. V lost 6 bases, J lost 4 bases, and 10 bases stayed unmatched. The CDR3 sequence is 15 residues long. CDR3 DNA sequence: TGTGCCAGCAGTTCCGGGGGGGGGCGCGTAGAGACCCAGTACTTC. Amino acid sequence: CASSSGGGRVETQYF. The variable domain in full, with the rest retrieved from reference TRBV7-6 and TRBJ2-5, is GAGVSQSPRYKVTKRGQDVALRCDPISGHVSLYWYRQALGQGPEFLTYFNYEAQQDKSGLPNDRFSAERPEGSISTLTIQRTEQRDSAMYRCASSSGGGRVETQYFGPGTRLLVL.

As concerns this clone: The junction does not match germline at one end; this may be a read error. The CDR3 coding sequence is TGTGCCATGAGTGAGAGGGAGGGTTCACCCCTCCACTTT. Amino acids: CAMSEREGSPLHF. This chain links TRBV10-3 with TRBJ1-6, with D unresolved. Germline CDR1 is ENHRY and CDR2 is SYGVKD. The CDR3 spans 13 residues.

The V and J genes are TRBV6-5 and TRBJ1-2, with TRBD1 matching 9 bases. The ends lost 4 bases at V and 5 bases at J; junction bases unmatched: 11. The CDR3 sequence is 16 residues long. Per germline, CDR1 MNHEY and CDR2 SVGAGI. The CDR3: CASSSGSGTGRYGYTF. CDR3 in DNA: TGTGCCAGCAGTTCGGGATCCGGGACAGGGCGGTATGGCTACACCTTC.

The chain combines TRBV12-3 or TRBV12-4 with TRBJ1-3; D gene uncertain. V lost 6 bases and J lost 0, with 6 bases in between. CDR3 length equals 13 residues. The CDR3 DNA reads TGTGCCAGCAGCTATTTCTCTGGAAACACCATATATTTT. Its translation is CASSYFSGNTIYF.

The chain links TRBV2 to TRBJ2-1, with TRBD2 matching over 10 bases. The V gene's germline CDR1 is SNHLY and CDR2 FYNNEI. V was pared by 4 bases and J by 6 bases, with 12 bases of the junction left unmatched. The CDR3 has 17 residues. The CDR3 DNA sequence: TGTGCCAGCAGTGCTCTAGCGGGGGACTCCCGGCCCAATGAGCAGTTCTTC. Protein sequence: CASSALAGDSRPNEQFF. Full variable domain (rest looked up from reference TRBV2 and TRBJ2-1): EPEVTQTPSHQVTQMGQEVILRCVPISNHLYFYWYRQILGQKVEFLVSFYNNEISEKSEIFDDQFSVERPDGSNFTLKIRSTKLEDSAMYFCASSALAGDSRPNEQFFGPGTRLTVL.

The chain uses TRBV2 and TRBJ1-1; D call uncertain. CDR3 size: 14 residues. Germline V gene data show CDR1 as SNHLY and CDR2 as FYNNEI. Trimming cost V 3 bases and J 0 bases, with 8 bases left between them. CDR3 protein: CASSESPMNTEAFF. The CDR3 DNA follows: TGTGCCAGCAGTGAGTCTCCTATGAACACTGAAGCTTTCTTT. The full variable domain, in which reference TRBV2 and TRBJ1-1 provide the parts outside the CDR3, is EPEVTQTPSHQVTQMGQEVILRCVPISNHLYFYWYRQILGQKVEFLVSFYNNEISEKSEIFDDQFSVERPDGSNFTLKIRSTKLEDSAMYFCASSESPMNTEAFFGQGTRLTVV.

This rearrangement joins TRBV5-1 to TRBJ1-1, with unresolved D. The V and J ends lost 0 bases and 0 bases respectively, with 9 bases between them. The CDR3 runs to 15 residues. CDR1 SGHRS and CDR2 YFSETQ come from the germline V gene. The CDR3 coding sequence is TGCGCCAGCAGCTTGGTCCCGGAGATGAACACTGAAGCTTTCTTT. Protein: CASSLVPEMNTEAFF. The full variable domain, its missing parts supplied by reference TRBV5-1 and TRBJ1-1, is KAGVTQTPRYLIKTRGQQVTLSCSPISGHRSVSWYQQTPGQGLQFLFEYFSETQRNKGNFPGRFSGRQFSNSRSEMNVSTLELGDSALYLCASSLVPEMNTEAFFGQGTRLTVV.

This clone was observed a handful of times. The chain joins TRBV5-1 to TRBJ1-1; 10 bases align to TRBD1. Germline CDR1 and CDR2: SGHRS and YFSETQ. This CDR3 region has 15 residues. Unmatched junction bases numbered 3, after V lost 3 bases and J lost 1 base. In DNA form, the CDR3 reads TGCGCCAGCAGCTGGGGACAGGGGTCGAACACTGAAGCTTTCTTT. Its protein product is CASSWGQGSNTEAFF.

The table lists this clone with a count of one. The J gene is TRBJ2-7, the V gene TRBV27, with D uncertain. The germline V gene has CDR1 MNHEY and CDR2 SMNVEV (reference sequence). This CDR3 is 16 amino acids long. V was clipped by 1 base and J by 1 base, with 14 bases between them. The CDR3 DNA is TGTGCCAGCAGTTTATTCTTGTCTGGCGGTTCCTACGAGCAGTACTTC. This gives the protein CASSLFLSGGSYEQYF.

The chain carries TRBV10-3 and TRBJ2-7; 13 nucleotides agree with TRBD2. V shed 5 bases and J 0 bases; nucleotides not matched to a gene: 10. This CDR3 contains 18 residues. The germline V gene has CDR1 ENHRY and CDR2 SYGVKD. In DNA form, the CDR3 reads TGTGCCATCAGTCGGGGACTAGCGGGGCAAACGAGCTCCTACGAGCAGTACTTC. Encoded protein: CAISRGLAGQTSSYEQYF.

The chain joins TRBV4-2 to TRBJ1-2; 7 bases are shared with TRBD1. V lost 2 bases and J lost 0; bases outside the gene matches: 6. The CDR3 sequence is 16 residues long. CDR1 is LGHNA and CDR2 is YNFKEQ in the germline V gene. The CDR3 nucleotides read TGTGCCAGCAGCCAATTTAGCCAGGGGGCTAACTATGGCTACACCTTC. It yields the protein CASSQFSQGANYGYTF.

The CDR3 spells CASSFPQGSPLHF. In DNA form, the CDR3 reads TGTGCCAGCAGCTTTCCCCAGGGCTCACCCCTCCACTTT. The chain links TRBV7-2 to TRBJ1-6; possibly TRBD1 for D (5 bases). V lost 3 bases and J lost 10, with 10 bases in between. The germline gives CDR1 SGHTA, CDR2 FQGNSA. The CDR3 contains 13 residues.

The CDR3 protein is CASSLAGPRGGYGYTF. The CDR3 DNA is TGTGCCAGCAGCTTAGCGGGTCCTCGAGGGGGATATGGCTACACCTTC. V and J are TRBV7-2 and TRBJ1-2; perhaps TRBD1 as D (6 bases). The length of the CDR3 is 16 residues. The ends were cut back, 0 bases at V and 5 bases at J, with 16 bases in the middle. The germline CDR1 and CDR2 sequences are SGHTA and FQGNSA.

This sequence joins TRBV13 and TRBJ2-2; no firm D call. The V gene lost 5 bases and the J gene lost 8 bases, with 18 bases spanning the gap. There are 15 residues in the CDR3. Germline V gene lookup returns CDR1 PRHDT and CDR2 FYEKMQ (reference sequence). DNA for the CDR3: TGTGCCAGCAGCCCCCAGTACCTTATCAAGGGGGAGCTGTTTTTT. This sequence encodes CASSPQYLIKGELFF.